This entry lists 11 T cell receptor beta chains sequenced from one sample in a study of regulatory T cells in long-lasting Graves disease. Time point here: newly diagnosed GD, antithyroid drugs for less than 3 months. PBMC-derived RNA was used for the TCR library. Arm-PCR with iRepertoire HTBI primers amplified the CDR3 regions for these TCR beta libraries. One entry per CDR3 protein results from TCRdb running MiXCR on the multiplex PCR reads. The top ten clones hold approximately 13% of a sample with 200,000 to 250,000 distinct CDR3 sequences, over 20% of them seen once. This material consisted of peripheral blood mononuclear cells (PBMCs), taken at new diagnosis, from a patient treated with antithyroid drugs. The receptor set was obtained from a female donor with Graves disease.

In this sample, this clonotype turned up many times. V gene TRBV20-1 combines with J gene TRBJ2-5, with 14 bases aligning to TRBD2. This CDR3 has 15 amino acids. CDR1 and CDR2 (germline): DFQATT, SNEGSKA (reference sequence). V lost 5 bases and J lost 5; bases outside the gene matches: 7. DNA for the CDR3: TGCAGTGCTCCGGGACTAGCGGGGGTCCGGGAGACCCAGTACTTC. Protein product: CSAPGLAGVRETQYF.

This clonotype was counted many times. This rearrangement joins TRBV12-3 or TRBV12-4 to TRBJ1-3; 9 bases map to TRBD1. This CDR3 contains 18 residues. V gave up 1 base and J gave up 3 bases; unmatched junction bases: 10. The CDR3 loop is CASSLGGIQGAGGNTIYF. The CDR3 DNA reads TGTGCCAGCAGTTTAGGGGGAATACAGGGGGCCGGTGGAAACACCATATATTTT.

This clonotype was detected a few times. The chain joins TRBV5-6 to TRBJ2-7; the match to TRBD1 covers 9 bases. The V and J ends lost 0 bases and 5 bases, in that order; junction bases with no gene match: 6. Germline lookup yields CDR1 SGHDT and CDR2 YYEEEE. This CDR3 spans 15 amino acids. The CDR3 sequence is CASSLVRDRVHEQYF. The CDR3 coding sequence is TGTGCCAGCAGCTTGGTCCGGGACAGGGTCCACGAGCAGTACTTC.

In its sample, this clonotype was seen a few times. This may come from a read error, since a much larger clone is one base off. The rearrangement joins TRBV27 to TRBJ1-1; tentative D call: TRBD1 (6 bases). Germline V lookup: CDR1 MNHEY, CDR2 SMNVEV (reference sequence). The CDR3 loop spans 14 amino acids. Trimming took 3 bases from V and 7 from J, leaving 15 bases between them. The CDR3 DNA sequence: TGTGCCAGCAGTTTTTCGGCAGGGGTGATTGAAGCTTTCTTT. Encoded protein: CASSFSAGVIEAFF.

The table lists this clonotype with many counts. V usage is TRBV29-1 and J usage is TRBJ2-5, with 14 positions matching TRBD2. V gave up 6 bases and J gave up 4 bases; unmatched junction bases: 7. The CDR3 covers 15 residues. CDR1 SQVTM and CDR2 ANQGSEA come from the germline V gene. CDR3 protein: CSVQGLAGVGETQYF. The CDR3 region has the DNA TGCAGCGTGCAGGGACTAGCGGGAGTCGGAGAGACCCAGTACTTC.

This clonotype showed up many times. This chain uses TRBV7-2 with TRBJ2-3; TRBD2 agrees at 12 bases. CDR3 size: 16 residues. The germline V gene encodes CDR1 SGHTA and CDR2 FQGNSA. Trimming took 7 bases from V and 2 from J; bases not matched to a gene: 7. The chain's CDR3 is CASTRTSGANTDTQYF. The CDR3 DNA sequence: TGTGCCAGCACCCGGACTAGCGGGGCGAACACAGATACGCAGTATTTT.

In its sample, this clonotype was seen many times. The chain links TRBV7-3 to TRBJ2-1; 14 bases are a match to TRBD2. Germline V gives CDR1 SGHTA, CDR2 FQGTGA. The ends lost 3 bases at V and 4 bases at J; junction bases unmatched: 2. The CDR3 has 16 amino acids. Here the CDR3 DNA reads TGTGCCAGCAGCTTCGGGACTAGCGGGAGATACAATGAGCAGTTCTTC. Protein product: CASSFGTSGRYNEQFF.

As to this clonotype: A much bigger clone sits one base away, suggesting this may be a read error. The CDR3 DNA follows: TGTGCCAGCAGTCCCGGACAGGGGGCCTCCTACGAGCAGTACTTC. Its protein product is CASSPGQGASYEQYF. The chain is built from TRBV12-3 or TRBV12-4 and TRBJ2-7; 11 bases line up with TRBD1. This CDR3 is built from 15 residues. Trimming took 5 bases from V and 0 from J; bases not matched to a gene: 3.

This clonotype was counted at least ten times. Sequence at one end of the junction differs from germline and may be a read error. J is TRBJ1-3 and V is TRBV15; D remains unclear. CDR1 is LNHNV, CDR2 YYDKDF, per germline (reference sequence). This CDR3 comprises 15 residues. Here the CDR3 DNA reads TGTGCCACTAGCAGAGATCGGGCCCCTGGAAACACCATATATTTT. Its protein product is CATSRDRAPGNTIYF.

This clonotype was seen at least ten times. This sequence joins TRBV6-1 and TRBJ2-5, with 7 bases lining up with TRBD1. The germline CDR1 and CDR2 sequences are MNHNS and SASEGT. CDR3 length: 13 residues. V was pared by 6 bases and J by 5 bases, with 6 bases of the junction left unmatched. CDR3 sequence reads: CASRSTGLETQYF. As DNA, the CDR3 is TGTGCCAGCAGGTCGACAGGGCTGGAGACCCAGTACTTC.

This clonotype appeared many times. V is TRBV18 and J is TRBJ2-5, with D perhaps TRBD1 (5 bases). The CDR3 loop spans 15 amino acids. V lost 0 bases and J lost 5, with 13 bases in between. Germline V lookup: CDR1 KGHSH, CDR2 LQKENI. CDR3 loop: CASSPPGSGKETQYF. CDR3 sequence (DNA): TGTGCCAGCTCACCACCGGGGTCAGGGAAGGAGACCCAGTACTTC.